This T cell receptor beta chain was recovered during a study of sequential checkpoint blockade in melanoma. Whole-study context: Maintenance nivolumab came after either treatment sequence. TCRbeta immunosequencing was performed on DNA from 91 pretreatment melanoma tumor samples.

Only one count was recorded for this clone. Sample treatment: randomized to nivolumab then ipilimumab (arm A) or the reverse (arm B). Patients had received no earlier DNA-damaging chemotherapy. Between the trimmed V and J ends, which lost 0 bases and 5 bases, there was a span of 15 bases. CDR1 is SGHRS, CDR2 YFSETQ, per germline. This CDR3 region has 16 residues. Clones were read by immunoSEQ multiplex PCR, and TCRdb kept only the in-frame ones, dropping some. The table has about 2,000 clones, around 35% seen once. This sample comprised tumor tissue (inferred from file names), obtained from a patient given nivolumab and ipilimumab in sequence. This chain joins TRBV5-1 and TRBJ1-5, with D perhaps matching TRBD1 (6 bases). This sequence was found in a human donor with melanoma. CDR3 nucleotide sequence: TGCGCCAGCAGCTTGGAACCCAGGGGCGAGGATCAGCCCCAGCATTTT. Its protein product is CASSLEPRGEDQPQHF.